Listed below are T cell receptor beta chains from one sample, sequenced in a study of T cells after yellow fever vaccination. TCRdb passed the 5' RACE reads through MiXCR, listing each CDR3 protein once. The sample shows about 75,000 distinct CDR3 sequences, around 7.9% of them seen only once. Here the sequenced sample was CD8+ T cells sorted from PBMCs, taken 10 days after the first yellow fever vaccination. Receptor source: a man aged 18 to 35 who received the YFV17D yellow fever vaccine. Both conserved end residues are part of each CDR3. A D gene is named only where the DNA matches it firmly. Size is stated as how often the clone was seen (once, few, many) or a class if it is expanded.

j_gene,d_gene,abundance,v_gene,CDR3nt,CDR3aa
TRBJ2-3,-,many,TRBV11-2,TGTGCCAGCAGCTTACTTGCGGGCTCCCTCACAGATACGCAGTATTTT,CASSLLAGSLTDTQYF
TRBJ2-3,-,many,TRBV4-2,TGTGCCAGCAGCCAAGATAACGGCGATACGCAGTATTTT,CASSQDNGDTQYF
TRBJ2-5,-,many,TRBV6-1,TGTGCCAGCAGTCTGACTAGTCGCCAAGAGACCCAGTACTTC,CASSLTSRQETQYF
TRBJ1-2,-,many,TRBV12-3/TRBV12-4,TGTGCCAGCAGTTTAGCGGGACACCGAAGGGTCTATGGCTACACCTTC,CASSLAGHRRVYGYTF
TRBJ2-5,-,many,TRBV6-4,TGTGCCAGCAGTGAAAATTTCCACTTC,CASSENFHF
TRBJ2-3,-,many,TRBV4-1,TGCGCCAGCAGCCACCTTATGAAGGACTGGAATCCAAGCACAGATACGCAGTATTTT,CASSHLMKDWNPSTDTQYF
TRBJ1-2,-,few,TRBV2,TGTGCCAGCAGTGAGGAACAGGGAGGCTATGGCTACACCTTC,CASSEEQGGYGYTF
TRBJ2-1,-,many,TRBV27,TGTGCCAGCCACGATTCTGGCGGACGGCACTACAATGAGCAGTTCTTC,CASHDSGGRHYNEQFF
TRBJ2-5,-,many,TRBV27,TGTGCCAGCAGTTTACACTTCCCAGGGTTCCAAGAGACCCAGTACTTC,CASSLHFPGFQETQYF
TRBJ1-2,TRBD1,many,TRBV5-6,TGTGCCAGCAGCTTGCCGGGACAGTTAACCTATGGCTACACCTTC,CASSLPGQLTYGYTF